The entry below describes one T cell receptor (beta chain). The antigen is undetermined. Replicate PCRs from sorted subsets contained approximately 190 ng DNA, which is roughly 30,000 T cell genomes. Assay used: immunoSEQ multiplex PCR; TCRdb lists only in-frame clones, some missing. The sample carries more than 1.2 million clones, about 98.5% recorded once. A CD45RA+ naive subset and a CD45RA-negative memory subset were split from CD4+ cells. The data stem from a study of shared clonotypes between healthy human individuals. The study's findings and limits: The study drew on few donors, limiting represented genetic and exposure-history diversity. It was observed that roughly 5.5% of naive CD4 clonotypes were shared across several donors.

V gave up 2 bases and J gave up 5 bases, with 11 bases separating them. The length of the CDR3 is 14 residues. From germline, CDR1 is SEHNR and CDR2 FQNEAQ (reference sequence). This clonotype was obtained from a young man in good health. Source material: naive CD4+ T cells sorted from blood. Specified subset: CD45RA+ positively selected. The chain links TRBV7-9 to TRBJ2-3, with D perhaps matching TRBD1 or TRBD2 (6 bases each). The chain's CDR3 is CASSLRGAQDTQYF. CDR3 DNA sequence: TGTGCCAGCAGCTTAAGGGGGGCACAAGATACGCAGTATTTT.